This T cell receptor beta chain came from a study of cytomegalovirus exposure and HLA in healthy donors. Overall study findings and caveats: Analysis performed later found 16,951 TCR beta sequences associated with HLA alleles at 0.05 false discovery rate. Three chains linked to CMV were shown in vitro to be specific for CMV antigens.

Germline CDR1 reads MRHNA; CDR2 reads SNTAGT. The ends were cut back, 4 bases at V and 4 bases at J, with 17 bases in the middle. The CDR3 runs to 15 residues. Use of 60 Vbeta and 13 Jbeta primers characterized the PCR. Profiling relied on immunoSEQ multiplex PCR, and the TCRdb table lists in-frame clones only, not all of them. The sample includes roughly 140,000 clones, just under 85% seen only once; the top ten take over 9.5%. On this clone: The antigen is not known.

The V call is TRBV6-4, the J call TRBJ2-7; possibly TRBD2 for D (6 bases). What was sequenced was PBMCs. The TCR comes from a woman aged 60-75 years in good health and CMV-seropositive. The CDR3 region is CASSGEAGPPYEQYF. CDR3 DNA sequence: TGTGCCAGCAGTGGGGAAGCGGGTCCCCCTTACGAGCAGTACTTC.